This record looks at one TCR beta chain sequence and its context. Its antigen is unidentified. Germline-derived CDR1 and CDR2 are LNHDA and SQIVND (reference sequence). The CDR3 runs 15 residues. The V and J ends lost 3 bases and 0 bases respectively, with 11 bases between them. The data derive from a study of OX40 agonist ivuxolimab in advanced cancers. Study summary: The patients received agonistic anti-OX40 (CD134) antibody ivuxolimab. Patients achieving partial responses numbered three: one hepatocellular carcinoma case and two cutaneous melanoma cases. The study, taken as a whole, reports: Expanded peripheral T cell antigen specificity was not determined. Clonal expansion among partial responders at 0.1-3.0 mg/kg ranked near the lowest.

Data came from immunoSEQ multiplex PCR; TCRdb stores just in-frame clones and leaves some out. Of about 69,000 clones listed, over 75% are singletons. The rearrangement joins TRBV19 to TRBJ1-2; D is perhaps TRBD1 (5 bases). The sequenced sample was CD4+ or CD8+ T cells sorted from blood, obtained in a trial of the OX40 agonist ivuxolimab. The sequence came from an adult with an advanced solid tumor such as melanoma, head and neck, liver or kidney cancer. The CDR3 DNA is TGTGCCAGTAGTATTGGGACCCGGGCTAACTATGGCTACACCTTC. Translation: CASSIGTRANYGYTF.